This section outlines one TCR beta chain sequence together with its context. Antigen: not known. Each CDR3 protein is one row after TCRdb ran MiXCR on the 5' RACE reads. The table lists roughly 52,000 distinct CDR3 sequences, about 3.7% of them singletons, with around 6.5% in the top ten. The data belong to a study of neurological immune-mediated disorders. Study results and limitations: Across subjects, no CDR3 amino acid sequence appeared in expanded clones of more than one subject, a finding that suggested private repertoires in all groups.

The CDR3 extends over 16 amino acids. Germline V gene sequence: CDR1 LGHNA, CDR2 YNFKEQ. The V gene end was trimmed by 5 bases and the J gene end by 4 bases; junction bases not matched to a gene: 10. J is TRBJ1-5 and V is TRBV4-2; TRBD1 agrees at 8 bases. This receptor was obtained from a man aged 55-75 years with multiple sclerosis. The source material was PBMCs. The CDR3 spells CASSKEAYRGNQPQHF. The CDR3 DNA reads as TGTGCCAGCAGCAAGGAAGCTTACAGGGGGAATCAGCCCCAGCATTTT.